What follows is one TCR beta chain and its context. It has no known antigen specificity. Base quality data are lacking; no much larger clone is found one base away. These data originate in a study of blood T cell repertoires in COVID-19 (TCRdb year 2020). Notes on the research overall: Samples from collaborators originated in the United States, Italy and Spain and spanned both the acute and convalescent phases of COVID-19. The material from the prospective study consisted of cDNA or gDNA derived from T cells, B-cell-depleted T cells, or PBMCs. Deeply sampled blood TCRbeta repertoires from subjects exposed to, actively infected with, or recovered from COVID-19 were included in the dataset. The repertoires were released in a freely available public database intended as a resource for research on the immune response to SARS-CoV-2. Samples came from the ongoing ImmuneRACE study (first 160 participants) plus 1,254 subjects from 6 global collaborators. A de-identified subject ID, COVID-19 status, age in years and sex were almost always included in the sample metadata. Where available, HLA class I and class II types were taken from metadata supplied by the sample provider and were not determined by assay-based typing. Results the study describes overall, beyond this receptor: How much clinical and demographic metadata was included differed by source and by participant, and the metadata was provided uncurated.

The V end gives up 6 bases and the J end 6 bases, leaving 5 bases in the junction not matched to a gene. The CDR3 contains 14 residues, cysteine and phenylalanine counted. Only CDR3 DNA remains: 42 bases, in frame from the first base. Looking up the germline V gene (reference sequence) yields CDR1 SEHNR and CDR2 FQNEAQ. The collaborating institutions used their own protocols to collect whole blood in K2EDTA tubes. For TCRbeta analysis, collaborators shipped samples as frozen whole blood, isolated PBMCs, or DNA extracted from either of those sample types. TCRbeta CDR3 regions were amplified from genomic DNA by means of the immunoSEQ Assay, a bias-controlled multiplex PCR. The paper's processing steps were these. The number of nucleated cells in each sample was estimated by amplification of reference gene primers within the assay. Sequence reads were collapsed and filtered to measure the absolute abundance of every unique TCRbeta CDR3 rearrangement. For each sample, productive Simpson clonality was calculated by taking the square root of Simpson's diversity index across productive rearrangements. TCRdb obtained this table from immuneACCESS and retained in-frame rearrangements with V and J assigned. These tables miss some clones; where compared with another copy, unresolved V genes account for less than half of the shortfall, and the remainder is unexplained. D and trimming were read from the DNA, whereas the V and J calls and clone size are those reported in that table. The sample profile shows tens of thousands of clones; around 90% of them were found once. The ten biggest clones cover roughly a third of the sample.

Sequencing was carried out using peripheral blood. This sequence originates from a man in his 70s with active COVID-19. The rearrangement combines TRBV7-9 with TRBJ1-6, and TRBD1 matches 7 of the central bases. Read as DNA, the sequence is TGTGCCAGCAGTCCCGGGACAGCTAATTCACCCCTCCACTTT. The resulting protein is CASSPGTANSPLHF. With the portions outside the CDR3 filled from the reference TRBV7-9 and TRBJ1-6 genes, the complete variable region becomes DTGVSQNPRHKITKRGQNVTFRCDPISEHNRLYWYRQTLGQGPEFLTYFQNEAQLEKSRLLSDRFSAERPKGSFSTLEIQRTEQGDSAMYLCASSPGTANSPLHFGNGTRLTVT.